One and the same sample provided the 30 T cell receptor beta chains below, sequenced in a study of long-term antiretroviral therapy in people with HIV. The libraries were made with immunoSEQ v3.0 at survey level. Assay: immunoSEQ multiplex PCR; the TCRdb copy retains only in-frame clones and omits some. This repertoire shows roughly 19,000 clones, over 90% found once; its top ten account for about 7.2%. This sample comprised unsorted PBMCs, obtained 4.4 years after starting antiretroviral therapy. Receptors were obtained from a woman in her fifties or sixties with HIV.

This chain joins TRBV4-3 and TRBJ1-4, with TRBD1 as a possible D gene (6 bases). The germline CDR1 and CDR2 sequences are LGHNA and YSLEER. The CDR3 runs 15 residues. V was cut by 0 bases and J by 7 bases, with 12 bases left in between. The CDR3 nucleotides are TGCGCCAGCAGCCAAGAATTTAGACAGGCTGAAAAACTGTTTTTT. Translated: CASSQEFRQAEKLFF.

The CDR3 loop is CASFLGAGGPETQYF. Written as DNA, the CDR3 is TGCGCCAGCTTCCTAGGAGCGGGGGGGCCAGAGACCCAGTACTTC. V gene TRBV5-1 combines with J gene TRBJ2-5; TRBD2 agrees at 10 bases. Per germline, CDR1 SGHRS and CDR2 YFSETQ. V trimming: 7 bases; J trimming: 4 bases; junction bases outside the gene matches: 10. The CDR3 totals 15 residues.

The chain carries TRBV5-1 and TRBJ2-3; 11 bases map to TRBD2. CDR1 is SGHRS, CDR2 YFSETQ, per germline. This CDR3 region has 15 residues. The V gene end was trimmed by 5 bases and the J gene end by 6 bases; junction bases not matched to a gene: 8. This CDR3 is CASRLLAGAGDTQYF. The CDR3 coding sequence is TGCGCCAGCAGGTTACTAGCGGGGGCAGGGGATACGCAGTATTTT. The full variable domain, completed using reference TRBV5-1 and TRBJ2-3, is KAGVTQTPRYLIKTRGQQVTLSCSPISGHRSVSWYQQTPGQGLQFLFEYFSETQRNKGNFPGRFSGRQFSNSRSEMNVSTLELGDSALYLCASRLLAGAGDTQYFGPGTRLTVL.

V and J are TRBV11-3 and TRBJ2-1; tentatively, D is TRBD2 (6 bases). The CDR3 has 13 amino acids. The ends were cut back, 5 bases at V and 6 bases at J, with 11 bases in the middle. Germline assignment: CDR1 SGHNT and CDR2 YENEEA. The CDR3 loop reads CASSVSSGNEQFF. CDR3 nucleotide sequence: TGTGCCAGCAGCGTTAGTAGCGGCAATGAGCAGTTCTTC.

This clone has just one count. This chain links TRBV10-3 with TRBJ2-7; TRBD2 matches 8 bases. The CDR3 contains 14 residues. V dropped 10 bases and J dropped 0; count of bases not matched to a gene: 8. In germline, CDR1 is ENHRY, CDR2 SYGVKD. The chain's CDR3 is CATGRGDGSYEQYF. The CDR3 DNA sequence: TGTGCCACTGGGCGGGGGGACGGCTCCTACGAGCAGTACTTC.

The table lists this clone with a few counts. The J gene is TRBJ2-7, the V gene TRBV2, with a weak D call TRBD1 (5 bases). CDR3 length equals 13 residues. V was clipped by 7 bases and J by 3 bases, with 13 bases between them. Germline V CDR1 and CDR2: SNHLY, FYNNEI. CDR3 sequence reads: CASIPTDDYEQYF. The CDR3 nucleotides read TGTGCCAGCATTCCGACAGATGACTACGAGCAGTACTTC.

J is TRBJ2-3 and V is TRBV4-2; 15 positions agree with TRBD2. J was trimmed by 2 bases and V by 5 bases; bases with no gene match: 11. Per the germline V gene, CDR1 is LGHNA and CDR2 is YNFKEQ. The CDR3 is made up of 19 amino acids. The DNA of the CDR3 is TGTGCCAGCAGCACTTGGACTAGCGGGGGGGCCGGAGACACAGATACGCAGTATTTT. Protein sequence: CASSTWTSGGAGDTDTQYF.

The chain carries TRBV9 and TRBJ2-7, with D possibly TRBD2 on 5 matching bases. Germline V gene lookup returns CDR1 SGDLS and CDR2 YYNGEE. The length of the CDR3 is 15 residues. Trimming pared 1 base from V and 2 bases from J, leaving 13 bases between. DNA of the CDR3: TGTGCCAGCAGCGTAACTAGGACGCTCCCCTACGAGCAGTACTTC. Translating it yields CASSVTRTLPYEQYF.

The chain employs TRBV5-5 and TRBJ1-2, with a possible D match to TRBD1 (5 bases). The CDR3 length is 14 residues. V lost 3 bases and J lost 8, with 17 bases in between. In germline, CDR1 is SGHKS, CDR2 YYEKEE (reference sequence). Written as DNA, the CDR3 is TGTGCCAGCAGCTCGCTGACAGAGCTTGGAGGCTACACCTTC. Encoded protein: CASSSLTELGGYTF.

As to this clone: The junction departs from germline at one end; a sequencing error may be responsible. The chain employs TRBV10-2 and TRBJ2-7; 8 bases are shared with TRBD2. The CDR3 contains 15 residues. Germline V CDR1 and CDR2: WSHSY, SAAADI. The CDR3 DNA reads TGCGCCAGCAGTGAGATCAAGCGGGGGACCTACGCGCAGTACTTC. Protein: CASSEIKRGTYAQYF.

The chain combines TRBV15 with TRBJ2-4; 10 positions agree with TRBD2. V shed 1 base, J shed 0 bases, and the junction held 9 bases outside the gene matches. CDR1 is LNHNV and CDR2 is YYDKDF in the germline V gene (reference sequence). This CDR3 has 19 residues. The CDR3 loop is CATSRVASGGPLAKNIQYF. The CDR3 DNA sequence: TGTGCCACCAGCAGAGTGGCTAGCGGGGGCCCTTTAGCCAAAAACATTCAGTACTTC.

This clone appeared once. The chain employs TRBV27 and TRBJ1-6; 10 bases are shared with TRBD1. CDR1 is MNHEY and CDR2 is SMNVEV in the germline V gene (reference sequence). V shed 0 bases, J shed 8 bases, and the junction held 7 bases outside the gene matches. The CDR3 is 17 amino acids. In DNA, the CDR3 is TGTGCCAGCAGTTTATCGGACAGGGGGGAAAGGGATTCACCCCTCCACTTT. This encodes CASSLSDRGERDSPLHF.

The chain carries TRBV30 and TRBJ1-3; 8 bases map to TRBD1. V was clipped by 5 bases and J by 4 bases; unmatched bases: 7. Germline assignment: CDR1 GTSNPN and CDR2 SVGIG (reference sequence). This CDR3 spans 14 amino acids. As DNA, the CDR3 is TGTGCCTGGGGAGTTGGGACAGGAGGAAACACCATATATTTT. This gives the protein CAWGVGTGGNTIYF.

The chain is built from TRBV5-1 and TRBJ2-7, with TRBD2 matching over 10 bases. CDR1 is SGHRS and CDR2 is YFSETQ in the germline V gene. The CDR3 sequence is 17 residues long. After removal of 0 bases from V and 7 bases from J, the junction contained 13 bases not matched to a gene. The CDR3: CASSLVLAGGPSGEQYF. The CDR3 region has the DNA TGCGCCAGCAGCTTGGTTTTAGCGGGGGGACCATCGGGGGAGCAGTACTTC.

This chain connects TRBV6-5 to TRBJ1-2; unclear D gene. Trimming shortened V by 0 bases and J by 6 bases, and 11 bases separated the two germline ends. The CDR3 consists of 14 residues. Germline CDR1 reads MNHEY; CDR2 reads SVGAGI. The CDR3 here is CASSYSTAENGYTF. Here the CDR3 DNA reads TGTGCCAGCAGTTACTCGACGGCGGAAAATGGCTACACCTTC.

This clone appeared a single time. This chain connects TRBV5-1 to TRBJ2-1; D not resolved. V lost 4 bases, J lost 1 base, and 12 bases lay in between. There are 15 residues in the CDR3. Germline V gives CDR1 SGHRS, CDR2 YFSETQ. CDR3 residues: CASSGLDFSYNEQFF. The CDR3, as DNA: TGCGCCAGCAGCGGGCTCGACTTTTCCTACAATGAGCAGTTCTTC.

J is TRBJ1-5 and V is TRBV2; D is unresolved. Germline V gives CDR1 SNHLY, CDR2 FYNNEI. This CDR3 spans 13 amino acids. Trimming took 3 bases from V and 3 from J, leaving 6 bases between them. The CDR3 reads CASSEEDNQPQHF. The CDR3 DNA reads TGTGCCAGCAGTGAGGAGGACAATCAGCCCCAGCATTTT. Full variable domain (outside the CDR3, taken from reference TRBV2 and TRBJ1-5): EPEVTQTPSHQVTQMGQEVILRCVPISNHLYFYWYRQILGQKVEFLVSFYNNEISEKSEIFDDQFSVERPDGSNFTLKIRSTKLEDSAMYFCASSEEDNQPQHFGDGTRLSIL.

This rearrangement joins TRBV10-3 to TRBJ2-7; 8 bases align to TRBD1. V gave up 10 bases and J gave up 5 bases; unmatched junction bases: 10. The V gene's germline CDR1 is ENHRY and CDR2 SYGVKD. The CDR3 has 13 residues. This CDR3 is CASGFGQGDEQYF. The CDR3 coding sequence is TGTGCCAGCGGTTTCGGACAGGGTGACGAGCAGTACTTC.

This sequence joins TRBV29-1 and TRBJ2-3; D is undetermined. Germline CDR1 is SQVTM and CDR2 is ANQGSEA. The CDR3 covers 12 residues. V was clipped by 7 bases and J by 4 bases, with 12 bases between them. In DNA form, the CDR3 reads TGCAGCGCCCTGGCTTGGGCAGATACGCAGTATTTT. Translating it yields CSALAWADTQYF.

The chain joins TRBV6-1 to TRBJ2-4; D unclear. Germline CDR1 reads MNHNS; CDR2 reads SASEGT. Trimming pared 2 bases from V and 0 bases from J, leaving 11 bases between. There are 16 residues in the CDR3. The CDR3 loop is CASSETEPIAKNIQYF. Here the CDR3 DNA reads TGTGCCAGCAGTGAAACGGAGCCGATAGCCAAAAACATTCAGTACTTC.

J is TRBJ2-5 and V is TRBV5-1, with D perhaps TRBD1 (6 bases). Per germline, CDR1 SGHRS and CDR2 YFSETQ. V was cut by 4 bases and J by 5 bases, with 18 bases left in between. The CDR3 runs to 15 residues. CDR3 DNA: TGCGCCAGCAGCCGCTTACAGGGTCCGAAGGAGACCCAGTACTTC. Amino acids: CASSRLQGPKETQYF.

The chain carries TRBV2 and TRBJ1-2; D is unresolved. This CDR3 region has 13 residues. CDR1 and CDR2 (germline): SNHLY, FYNNEI. Trimming removed 6 bases at V and 2 bases at J, with 10 bases between. The CDR3: CASRVVGNYGYTF. The DNA for the CDR3 is TGTGCCAGCAGGGTGGTCGGCAACTATGGCTACACCTTC. The full variable domain, rest sourced from reference TRBV2 and TRBJ1-2, is EPEVTQTPSHQVTQMGQEVILRCVPISNHLYFYWYRQILGQKVEFLVSFYNNEISEKSEIFDDQFSVERPDGSNFTLKIRSTKLEDSAMYFCASRVVGNYGYTFGSGTRLTVV.

V usage is TRBV19 and J usage is TRBJ1-1; possibly TRBD1 for D (5 bases). The CDR3 spans 13 residues. Per the germline V gene, CDR1 is LNHDA and CDR2 is SQIVND (reference sequence). The V end lost 5 bases, the J end lost 4 bases, and 11 bases lay between the germline ends. CDR3 loop: CASSEGPGTEAFF. In DNA form, the CDR3 reads TGTGCCAGTAGTGAGGGGCCGGGCACTGAAGCTTTCTTT.

This chain joins TRBV5-4 and TRBJ2-2, with D maybe TRBD1 (5 bases). V lost 0 bases and J 1 base, leaving 7 bases between the germline ends. The germline V gene encodes CDR1 SGHNT and CDR2 YYREEE (reference sequence). CDR3 size: 15 residues. The CDR3 here is CASSLATGNTGELFF. CDR3 sequence (DNA): TGTGCCAGCAGCTTGGCTACAGGGAACACCGGGGAGCTGTTTTTT.

CDR3 in amino acids: CASSITREGYEQYF. The CDR3 DNA sequence: TGTGCCAGTAGTATTACCCGGGAAGGATACGAGCAGTACTTC. This chain links TRBV19 with TRBJ2-7; tentatively, D is TRBD2 (5 bases). The germline V gene encodes CDR1 LNHDA and CDR2 SQIVND (reference sequence). This CDR3 has 14 amino acids. V was cut by 3 bases and J by 4 bases, with 13 bases left in between. The full variable domain, in which reference TRBV19 and TRBJ2-7 provide the parts outside the CDR3, is DGGITQSPKYLFRKEGQNVTLSCEQNLNHDAMYWYRQDPGQGLRLIYYSQIVNDFQKGDIAEGYSVSREKKESFPLTVTSAQKNPTAFYLCASSITREGYEQYFGPGTRLTVT.

The chain couples TRBV2 to TRBJ2-1, with TRBD1 as a possible D gene (5 bases). CDR3 length: 14 residues. Germline CDR1 is SNHLY and CDR2 is FYNNEI. Trimming shortened V by 7 bases and J by 8 bases, and 18 bases separated the two germline ends. The CDR3 reads CASIQEWTNHEQFF. The CDR3 coding sequence is TGTGCCAGCATCCAAGAGTGGACAAACCATGAGCAGTTCTTC.

This clone was recorded once. The chain uses TRBV25-1 and TRBJ2-7; D possibly corresponds to TRBD2 (6 bases). CDR1 and CDR2 (germline): MGHDK, SYGVNS. This CDR3 comprises 15 residues. The V end was cut by 5 bases, the J end by 1 base, with 15 bases between. The CDR3 loop is CASSRPGDLSYEQYF. The CDR3 region has the DNA TGTGCCAGCAGTCGCCCGGGGGACTTATCCTACGAGCAGTACTTC.

This clone was found once. V gene TRBV9 combines with J gene TRBJ1-2; a possible D gene is TRBD1 (5 bases). Trimming shortened V by 4 bases and J by 0 bases, and 22 bases separated the two germline ends. The CDR3 runs 18 residues. In germline, CDR1 is SGDLS, CDR2 YYNGEE. The CDR3 DNA follows: TGTGCCAGCAGCTTCTGGAGGGTGTCGGGGCCTCCTAACTATGGCTACACCTTC. Translating gives CASSFWRVSGPPNYGYTF. Drawing the rest from reference TRBV9 and TRBJ1-2, the complete variable domain is DSGVTQTPKHLITATGQRVTLRCSPRSGDLSVYWYQQSLDQGLQFLIQYYNGEERAKGNILERFSAQQFPDLHSELNLSSLELGDSALYFCASSFWRVSGPPNYGYTFGSGTRLTVV.

This chain connects TRBV9 to TRBJ2-6; D is uncertain. The length of the CDR3 is 15 residues. V shed 0 bases and J shed 1 base, with 5 bases lying between them. In germline, CDR1 is SGDLS, CDR2 YYNGEE. The CDR3 loop is CASSVEASGANVLTF. The CDR3 coding sequence is TGTGCCAGCAGCGTAGAAGCGTCTGGGGCCAACGTCCTGACTTTC.

This sequence joins TRBV6-6 and TRBJ1-3; the match to TRBD1 covers 8 bases. This CDR3 spans 15 amino acids. V dropped 5 bases and J dropped 2; count of bases not matched to a gene: 5. Germline-derived CDR1 and CDR2 are MNHNY and SVGAGI (reference sequence). The DNA of the CDR3 is TGTGCCAGCAGTACGACAGGGGTTACTGGAAACACCATATATTTT. This codes for CASSTTGVTGNTIYF.